This TCR beta chain emerged from a study of T cell responses to AZD1222 COVID-19 vaccine. Findings and caveats of the study: In the spike-specific TCR repertoire, nearly half reportedly target unmutated variant regions.

CDR1 and CDR2 from the germline V gene are MDHEN and SYDVKM. The CDR3 has 14 residues. V was trimmed by 7 bases and J by 6 bases, leaving 16 bases between them. Some clones are missing from TCRdb's copy, which holds only in-frame ones; the method was immunoSEQ multiplex PCR. Of under 200,000 clones listed, 88% are singletons. Comments on this clone: Its antigen is as yet unknown.

The receptor comes from an adult in good health. The chain is built from TRBV28 and TRBJ1-5, with a weak D call TRBD1 (5 bases). The source material was peripheral blood, sampled on day 0 of AZD1222 vaccination. CDR3 region: CASTLGGERQPQHF. The CDR3 bases are TGTGCCAGCACCCTGGGAGGGGAGCGTCAGCCCCAGCATTTT.